This TCR beta chain was identified in a study of blood T cells in healthy people across ages. Study in general: Template switching picked up about one barcoded beta molecule for each two T cells. Study-wide points: Investigators treated diversity estimates from one million T cells as underestimates.

Through a sample-barcoded 5' primer and a J-beta primer mix, a second PCR was run for roughly 6 to 12 cycles. TCRdb processed the 5' RACE reads anew with MiXCR; each CDR3 protein has one entry. The sample consists of 710,000 or so distinct CDR3 sequences, about a fifth of them appearing once. In its sample, this clonotype was seen a few times. Its antigen is not known. CDR3 length equals 14 residues. With 0 bases removed from V and 4 bases from J, the gap between germline ends came to 9 bases. The origin of this receptor is a man between 70 and 80 years old in good health. V and J are TRBV12-3 or TRBV12-4 and TRBJ2-5; D is ambiguous. Sequenced material: blood. The CDR3 sequence: CASSLALGLETQYF. As DNA, the CDR3 is TGTGCCAGCAGTTTAGCGCTGGGTTTAGAGACCCAGTACTTC.